These 17 T cell receptor beta chains share one sample of origin, sequenced in a study of beta chain features in type 1 diabetes. The investigators reverse transcribed all of the isolated RNA, so they sequenced expressed TCRB transcripts. Sequencing was performed with immunoSEQ multiplex PCR; in TCRdb, only in-frame clones are kept and a portion is missing. The sample has 430,000 or so clones, about an eighth seen once; the top ten hold roughly 0.046%. Sequenced sample: naive CD4+ T cells from blood. These receptors all stem from a woman between 18 and 29 years old in good health.

The chain joins TRBV7-6 to TRBJ2-1; 7 bases are a match to TRBD1. This CDR3 is 15 amino acids long. The V gene end was trimmed by 3 bases and the J gene end by 2 bases; junction bases not matched to a gene: 4. Germline CDR1 and CDR2: SGHVS and FNYEAQ. This CDR3 is CASSLTGLTYNEQFF. As DNA, the CDR3 is TGTGCCAGCAGCTTGACAGGGCTGACCTACAATGAGCAGTTCTTC.

V gene TRBV5-1 combines with J gene TRBJ2-3, with 11 positions matching TRBD2. The CDR3 spans 16 residues. The V and J ends lost 0 bases and 5 bases, in that order; junction bases with no gene match: 5. The germline gives CDR1 SGHRS, CDR2 YFSETQ. CDR3 residues: CASSLVPSGGQDTQYF. The CDR3 DNA is TGCGCCAGCAGCTTGGTTCCTAGCGGGGGGCAAGATACGCAGTATTTT.

The V and J genes are TRBV15 and TRBJ1-1; no definite D call. The germline V gene encodes CDR1 LNHNV and CDR2 YYDKDF (reference sequence). V gave up 0 bases and J gave up 2 bases, with 16 bases separating them. The CDR3 extends over 17 amino acids. This chain's CDR3 is CATSRDLVEVVNTEAFF. CDR3 bases: TGTGCCACCAGCAGAGATCTTGTTGAAGTCGTTAACACTGAAGCTTTCTTT.

To note about this clone: Other DNA sequences of this sample code for an identical CDR3. V is TRBV4-1 and J is TRBJ2-3, with unresolved D. The CDR3 runs 12 residues. V shed 3 bases and J shed 5 bases, with 6 bases lying between them. Per germline, CDR1 MGHRA and CDR2 YSYEKL. CDR3 sequence reads: CASSHVRDTQYF. The CDR3 region has the DNA TGCGCCAGCAGCCACGTCAGAGATACGCAGTATTTT.

Only a few counts were recorded for this clone. The V gene is TRBV7-2, the J gene TRBJ2-5; D is undetermined. The germline V and J ends were trimmed by 2 bases and 3 bases, with 10 bases remaining between them. The CDR3 is 14 residues long. Germline lookup yields CDR1 SGHTA and CDR2 FQGNSA. The CDR3 here is CASSLRALKETQYF. DNA of the CDR3: TGTGCCAGCAGCTTACGGGCCCTTAAAGAGACCCAGTACTTC.

The genes are TRBV2 and TRBJ1-5; no firm D call. The CDR3 sequence is 13 residues long. Trimming shortened V by 6 bases and J by 0 bases, and 6 bases separated the two germline ends. Germline V gene data show CDR1 as SNHLY and CDR2 as FYNNEI. The CDR3 coding sequence is TGTGCCAGCAGGGCTTATAGCAATCAGCCCCAGCATTTT. Translating it yields CASRAYSNQPQHF. Full variable domain (outside the CDR3, taken from reference TRBV2 and TRBJ1-5): EPEVTQTPSHQVTQMGQEVILRCVPISNHLYFYWYRQILGQKVEFLVSFYNNEISEKSEIFDDQFSVERPDGSNFTLKIRSTKLEDSAMYFCASRAYSNQPQHFGDGTRLSIL.

This clone appeared a few times. The V and J genes are TRBV18 and TRBJ2-3, with a possible D match to TRBD1 (5 bases). This CDR3 contains 12 residues. V shed 3 bases and J shed 5 bases, with 6 bases lying between them. CDR1 and CDR2 (germline): KGHSH, LQKENI. The CDR3 here is CASSPGQDTQYF. The CDR3 nucleotides read TGTGCCAGCTCACCCGGACAAGATACGCAGTATTTT.

The chain links TRBV5-6 to TRBJ2-7; 7 nucleotides line up with TRBD1. The trim removed 4 bases at V and 6 bases at J, leaving 7 bases unmatched. In germline, CDR1 is SGHDT, CDR2 YYEEEE. The CDR3 consists of 13 residues. The CDR3: CASSLRQGPEQYV. For the CDR3, the DNA is TGTGCCAGCAGCCTCCGACAGGGCCCCGAGCAGTACGTC.

This chain connects TRBV27 to TRBJ1-2, with TRBD1 as a possible D gene (6 bases). Per the germline V gene, CDR1 is MNHEY and CDR2 is SMNVEV (reference sequence). With 8 bases removed from V and 8 bases from J, the gap between germline ends came to 24 bases. The CDR3 totals 15 residues. In DNA, the CDR3 is TGTGCCAGCGGATCGGACCGTAACAGGGTCGGAGGCTACACCTTC. The encoded protein is CASGSDRNRVGGYTF.

The chain uses TRBV29-1 and TRBJ1-1; D gene unclear. The CDR3 has 9 residues. CDR1 SQVTM and CDR2 ANQGSEA come from the germline V gene. The CDR3 DNA follows: TGCAGGGTTTACCCTGAAGCTTTCTTT. Translating it yields CRVYPEAFF.

This clone has more than one count but fewer than ten. This chain joins TRBV4-1 and TRBJ2-3; 7 nucleotides match TRBD1. V shed 0 bases and J 0 bases; nucleotides not matched to a gene: 3. This CDR3 has 16 amino acids. Germline CDR1 and CDR2: MGHRA and YSYEKL. CDR3: CASSQERTGSTDTQYF. The CDR3 DNA reads as TGCGCCAGCAGCCAAGAGAGGACAGGCAGCACAGATACGCAGTATTTT.

This clone was found a few times. V is TRBV7-8 and J is TRBJ2-1; no clear D. CDR3 length: 14 amino acids. Trimming stripped 5 bases from V and 7 bases from J, with 15 bases between. Germline-derived CDR1 and CDR2 are SGHVS and FQNEAQ. CDR3 nucleotide sequence: TGTGCCAGCAGCCACGGTGTAAAGGAGAATGAGCAGTTCTTC. Its protein product is CASSHGVKENEQFF.

V and J are TRBV12-5 and TRBJ1-1; the D gene is possibly TRBD1 (5 bases). The CDR3 consists of 14 residues. Germline values: CDR1 LGHNT, CDR2 FRNRAP. V was shortened by 7 bases and J by 4 bases, with 16 bases between the two germline ends. CDR3 region: CASALRGALTEAFF. The CDR3 DNA sequence: TGTGCTAGTGCCCTCCGCGGGGCACTCACTGAAGCTTTCTTT.

The chain links TRBV13 to TRBJ1-1, with 7 bases identical to TRBD1. The CDR3 runs to 16 residues. The V gene's germline CDR1 is PRHDT and CDR2 FYEKMQ (reference sequence). With V trimmed by 5 bases and J by 4 bases, 13 bases remained unmatched. CDR3 region: CASSPMTGRGSTEAFF. CDR3 DNA sequence: TGTGCCAGCAGCCCTATGACAGGGAGAGGGTCCACTGAAGCTTTCTTT.

The V call is TRBV7-9, the J call TRBJ1-3, with D unclear. The germline CDR1 and CDR2 sequences are SEHNR and FQNEAQ (reference sequence). Trimming pared 0 bases from V and 0 bases from J, leaving 9 bases between. The CDR3 spans 16 residues. The CDR3 DNA sequence: TGTGCCAGCAGCTTAGCGCAGCGTTCCTCTGGAAACACCATATATTTT. This sequence encodes CASSLAQRSSGNTIYF.

The chain has TRBV9 and TRBJ2-3; D remains unclear. This CDR3 is 11 amino acids long. In germline, CDR1 is SGDLS, CDR2 YYNGEE. Trimming left V 7 bases short and J 4 bases short, with 7 bases between. The DNA for the CDR3 is TGTGCCAGCTCACAGTCAGATACGCAGTATTTT. Its protein product is CASSQSDTQYF.

V usage is TRBV28 and J usage is TRBJ2-3; no clear D. V was shortened by 3 bases and J by 7 bases, with 5 bases between the two germline ends. CDR3 length equals 11 residues. Germline loops: CDR1 MDHEN, CDR2 SYDVKM. The CDR3 protein is CASSFANTQYF. The CDR3 coding sequence is TGTGCCAGCAGTTTTGCGAATACGCAGTATTTT.